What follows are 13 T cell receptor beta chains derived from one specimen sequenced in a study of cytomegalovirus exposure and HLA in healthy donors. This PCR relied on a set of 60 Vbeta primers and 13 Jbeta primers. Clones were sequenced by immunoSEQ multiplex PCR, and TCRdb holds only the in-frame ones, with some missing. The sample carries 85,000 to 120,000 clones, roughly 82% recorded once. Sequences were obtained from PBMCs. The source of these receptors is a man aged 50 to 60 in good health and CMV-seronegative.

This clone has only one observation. The CDR3 DNA reads as TGCGCCAGCAGCTTGGGCTTGTTGGGGGGGGGAGACAATGAGCAGTTCTTC. Translation gives CASSLGLLGGGDNEQFF. The V call is TRBV5-1, the J call TRBJ2-1; 7 bases align to TRBD2. Trimming took 0 bases from V and 5 from J; bases not matched to a gene: 11. The CDR3 consists of 17 residues. Germline CDR1 and CDR2: SGHRS and YFSETQ.

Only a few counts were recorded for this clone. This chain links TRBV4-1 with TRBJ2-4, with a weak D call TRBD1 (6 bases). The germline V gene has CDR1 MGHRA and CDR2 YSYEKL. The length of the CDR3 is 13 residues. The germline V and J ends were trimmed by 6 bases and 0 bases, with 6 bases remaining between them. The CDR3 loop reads CASRGAAKNIQYF. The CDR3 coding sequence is TGCGCCAGCAGGGGGGCAGCCAAAAACATTCAGTACTTC.

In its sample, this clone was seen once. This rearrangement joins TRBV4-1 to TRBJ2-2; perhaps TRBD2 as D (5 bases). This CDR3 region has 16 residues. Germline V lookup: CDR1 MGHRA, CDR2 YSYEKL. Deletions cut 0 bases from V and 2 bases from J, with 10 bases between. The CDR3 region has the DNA TGCGCCAGCAGCCAAGAGTCGACTATAAACACCGGGGAGCTGTTTTTT. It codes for CASSQESTINTGELFF.

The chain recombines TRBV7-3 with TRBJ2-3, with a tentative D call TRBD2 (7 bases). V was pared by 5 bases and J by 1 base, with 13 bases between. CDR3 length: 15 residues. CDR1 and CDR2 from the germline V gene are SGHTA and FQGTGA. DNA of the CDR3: TGTGCCAGCAGCGGCCCGGGGGGCGGCACAGATACGCAGTATTTT. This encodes CASSGPGGGTDTQYF.

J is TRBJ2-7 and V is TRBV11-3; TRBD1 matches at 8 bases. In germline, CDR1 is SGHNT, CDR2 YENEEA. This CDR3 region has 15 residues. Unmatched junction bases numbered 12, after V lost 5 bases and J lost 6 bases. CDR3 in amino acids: CASSRGQGHQFEQYF. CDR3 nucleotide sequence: TGTGCCAGCAGCCGCGGACAGGGCCATCAGTTCGAGCAGTACTTC.

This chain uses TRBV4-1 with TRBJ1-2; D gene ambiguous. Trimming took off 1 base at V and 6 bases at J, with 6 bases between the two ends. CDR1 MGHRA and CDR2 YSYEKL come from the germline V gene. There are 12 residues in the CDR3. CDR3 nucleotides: TGCGCCAGCAGCCAAGCTGGCCATGGCTACACCTTC. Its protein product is CASSQAGHGYTF.

DNA of the CDR3: TGCGCCAGCAGCCAAGGCAGGCAGTTTCAAGAGACCCAGTACTTC. It translates to CASSQGRQFQETQYF. This chain uses TRBV4-1 with TRBJ2-5; D is ambiguous. The germline CDR1 and CDR2 sequences are MGHRA and YSYEKL. The V and J ends lost 1 base and 2 bases respectively, with 11 bases between them. The CDR3 runs 15 residues.

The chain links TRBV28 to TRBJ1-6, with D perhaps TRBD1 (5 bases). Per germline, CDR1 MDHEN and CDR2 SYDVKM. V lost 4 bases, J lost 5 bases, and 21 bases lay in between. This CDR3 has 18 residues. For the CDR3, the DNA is TGTGCCAGCAGTTCCCGAAGGTCAGGGTTCGTCGATAATTCACCCCTCCACTTT. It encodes CASSSRRSGFVDNSPLHF.

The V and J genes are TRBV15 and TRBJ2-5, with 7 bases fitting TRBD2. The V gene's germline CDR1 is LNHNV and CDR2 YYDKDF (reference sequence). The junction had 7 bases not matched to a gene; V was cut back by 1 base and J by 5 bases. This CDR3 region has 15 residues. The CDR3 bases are TGTGCCACCAGCAGAGTAGAGCGGGGTAGGGAGACCCAGTACTTC. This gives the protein CATSRVERGRETQYF.

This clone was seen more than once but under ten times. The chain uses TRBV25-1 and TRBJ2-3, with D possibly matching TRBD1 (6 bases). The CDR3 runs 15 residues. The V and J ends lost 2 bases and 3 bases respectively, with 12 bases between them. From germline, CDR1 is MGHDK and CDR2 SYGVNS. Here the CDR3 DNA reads TGTGCCAGCAGTGAAAGGACAGTTTCAACAGATACGCAGTATTTT. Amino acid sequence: CASSERTVSTDTQYF.

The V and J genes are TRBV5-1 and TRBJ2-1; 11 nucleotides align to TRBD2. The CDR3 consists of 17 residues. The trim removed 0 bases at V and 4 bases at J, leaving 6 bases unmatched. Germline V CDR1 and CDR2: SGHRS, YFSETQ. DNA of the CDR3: TGCGCCAGCAGCTTGGTGGTAGCGGGGGGGCATTACAATGAGCAGTTCTTC. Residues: CASSLVVAGGHYNEQFF. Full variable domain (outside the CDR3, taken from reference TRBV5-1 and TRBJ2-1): KAGVTQTPRYLIKTRGQQVTLSCSPISGHRSVSWYQQTPGQGLQFLFEYFSETQRNKGNFPGRFSGRQFSNSRSEMNVSTLELGDSALYLCASSLVVAGGHYNEQFFGPGTRLTVL.

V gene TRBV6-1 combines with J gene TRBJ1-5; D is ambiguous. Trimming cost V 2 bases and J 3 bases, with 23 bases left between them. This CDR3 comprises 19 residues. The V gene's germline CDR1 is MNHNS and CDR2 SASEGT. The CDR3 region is CASSEMGARRARVNQPQHF. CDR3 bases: TGTGCCAGCAGTGAAATGGGAGCGCGGAGGGCACGAGTCAATCAGCCCCAGCATTTT.

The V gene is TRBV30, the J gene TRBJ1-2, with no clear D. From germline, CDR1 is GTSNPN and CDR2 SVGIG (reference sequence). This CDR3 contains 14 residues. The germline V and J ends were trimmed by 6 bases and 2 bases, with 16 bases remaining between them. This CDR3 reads CACRPTAGNYGYTF. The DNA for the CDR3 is TGTGCCTGTAGACCGACGGCCGGGAACTATGGCTACACCTTC.